Below are 4 T cell receptor beta chains sequenced from a single sample in a study of blood T cell repertoires in COVID-19. Profiling relied on immunoSEQ multiplex PCR, and the TCRdb table lists in-frame clones only, not all of them. Of some 250,000 clones listed, approximately 84% are singletons. Sequencing was performed on peripheral blood. The receptors stem from an elderly woman with acute or convalescent COVID-19.

The V call is TRBV19, the J call TRBJ1-1; D gene unclear. CDR1 and CDR2 from the germline V gene are LNHDA and SQIVND (reference sequence). Trimming removed 2 bases from V and 3 bases from J, with 10 bases in between. The CDR3 is 14 amino acids. The CDR3 loop is CASSIRPRDTEAFF. In DNA form, the CDR3 reads TGTGCCAGTAGTATAAGACCCCGGGACACTGAAGCTTTCTTT.

The chain uses TRBV5-1 and TRBJ1-2; D call uncertain. The CDR3 contains 14 residues. Germline assignment: CDR1 SGHRS and CDR2 YFSETQ. V lost 7 bases and J 1 base, leaving 14 bases between the germline ends. The CDR3 region has the DNA TGCGCCAGCGGAGAAAGCTCCTTTAACTATGGCTACACCTTC. Protein: CASGESSFNYGYTF.

This clone was observed a few times. The chain joins TRBV2 to TRBJ2-7, with D perhaps matching TRBD1 (6 bases). V was pared by 2 bases and J by 2 bases, with 10 bases between. The CDR3 has 14 residues. In germline, CDR1 is SNHLY, CDR2 FYNNEI. CDR3 sequence (DNA): TGTGCCAGCAGTGAATTGGGGGACACCTACGAGCAGTACTTC. Translated, it gives CASSELGDTYEQYF.

V is TRBV28 and J is TRBJ2-1; D possibly corresponds to TRBD2 (6 bases). Germline values: CDR1 MDHEN, CDR2 SYDVKM. V shed 7 bases and J shed 10 bases, with 23 bases lying between them. The CDR3 totals 15 residues. In nucleotides, the CDR3 is TGTGCCAGCACCTCGCCGGGACTTTTCGGACGGGAGCAGTTCTTC. Translating gives CASTSPGLFGREQFF. Full variable domain (missing parts from reference TRBV28 and TRBJ2-1): DVKVTQSSRYLVKRTGEKVFLECVQDMDHENMFWYRQDPGLGLRLIYFSYDVKMKEKGDIPEGYSVSREKKERFSLILESASTNQTSMYLCASTSPGLFGREQFFGPGTRLTVL.